This is a list of T cell receptor beta chains from one sample in a study of cytomegalovirus exposure and HLA in healthy donors. Generated by immunoSEQ multiplex PCR, the TCRdb table keeps only in-frame clones and is missing some. Of around 120,000 clones detected, 75% to 80% appear once; the ten largest clones hold approximately 3.5%. Sequences were obtained from PBMCs. These receptors were taken from a young woman in good health and CMV-seropositive. CDR3s include the opening cysteine and the closing phenylalanine or tryptophan. A D gene is named only where the DNA matches it firmly. Rows give clone size only sometimes, using once, few, many, or a class for an expanded clone.

TRBV7-2	NA	TRBJ2-2	TRBD2	TGTGCCAGCAGCTTCAGGCGGGGGGCATCCGGGGAGCTGTTTTTT	CASSFRRGASGELFF
TRBV11-1	NA	TRBJ2-5	NA	TGTGCCAGCAGCCCCCGGGCCGCGGGAGAGACCCAGTACTTC	CASSPRAAGETQYF
TRBV2	NA	TRBJ1-2	TRBD1	TGTGCCAGCAGTAGAACAGGGGGCTATGGCTACACCTTC	CASSRTGGYGYTF
TRBV5-1	NA	TRBJ2-3	NA	TGCGCCAGCAGCTCAGCCCCCCCGGCGGGCACAGATACGCAGTATTTT	CASSSAPPAGTDTQYF
TRBV5-1	NA	TRBJ2-1	TRBD2	TGCGCCAGCAGCTTGGCGGGGGGGCGATCCTACAATGAGCAGTTCTTC	CASSLAGGRSYNEQFF
TRBV19	NA	TRBJ1-4	NA	TGTGCCAGTAGTAGCCAGGGAGGTGAAAAACTGTTTTTT	CASSSQGGEKLFF
TRBV5-1	NA	TRBJ1-4	NA	TGCGCCAGCAGACGCAGGGTAACTAATGAAAAACTGTTTTTT	CASRRRVTNEKLFF
TRBV5-1	NA	TRBJ1-1	NA	TGCGCCAGCAGCTTGGACGGGGGGGCGAGGACTGAAGCTTTCTTT	CASSLDGGARTEAFF
TRBV4-1	few	TRBJ1-4	NA	TGCGCCAGCAGCCAAGACTTGCCAGGAGGAGGAAAACTGTTTTTT	CASSQDLPGGGKLFF
TRBV5-5	NA	TRBJ1-1	NA	TGTGCCAGCAGCTTGTCGGGGGGCACTGAAGCTTTCTTT	CASSLSGGTEAFF
TRBV7-6	once	TRBJ1-4	NA	TGTGCCAGCAGCTTATTTGGGACAACGTCCGGATCTAATGAAAAACTGTTTTTT	CASSLFGTTSGSNEKLFF
TRBV6-6	NA	TRBJ1-1	NA	TGTGCCACCTCCCCGACACAAGTGAACACTGAAGCTTTCTTT	CATSPTQVNTEAFF
TRBV9	NA	TRBJ2-5	NA	TGTGCCAGCAGCGTAGTCGGAGGGTTGGAGACCCAGTACTTC	CASSVVGGLETQYF
TRBV29-1	NA	TRBJ2-5	TRBD2	TGCAGCGCTCTGGGTGGGGTAGCGGGGGGATTTTACTTCCAAGAGACCCAGTACTTC	CSALGGVAGGFYFQETQYF
TRBV6-1	NA	TRBJ2-1	TRBD2	TGTGCCAGCGCAGCGGGGGGGCATATTGTCGATGAGCAGTTCTTC	CASAAGGHIVDEQFF
TRBV11-1	once	TRBJ2-5	NA	TGTGCCAGCAGCTTTTTAAATACAGGGTCTTCAGAGACCCAGTACTTC	CASSFLNTGSSETQYF
TRBV10-3	NA	TRBJ2-1	TRBD2	TGTGCCATCAGTGAACAGGAAGCGGGGGGGCACAATGAGCAGTTCTTC	CAISEQEAGGHNEQFF
TRBV12-5	NA	TRBJ1-2	TRBD1	TGTGCTAGTGGTTCCGGGACAGGGGGCAATGGCTACACCTTC	CASGSGTGGNGYTF
TRBV5-6	NA	TRBJ1-6	NA	TGTGCCAGCAGCTTGAGCGGGAGCTCCTATAATTCACCCCTCCACTTT	CASSLSGSSYNSPLHF
TRBV6-5	NA	TRBJ1-1	NA	TGTGCCAGCAGTTTCCTGGGGGGGATGAACACTGAAGCTTTCTTT	CASSFLGGMNTEAFF
TRBV30	NA	TRBJ2-1	NA	TGTGCCTGGAGTGCCCCGGGATTGAACGTTCGAAGCTCCTACAATGAGCAGTTCTTC	CAWSAPGLNVRSSYNEQFF
TRBV28	NA	TRBJ1-6	NA	TGTGCCAGCAGTTTCGGACAAATTGGCATCTCACCCCTCCACTTT	CASSFGQIGISPLHF
TRBV5-1	NA	TRBJ2-3	TRBD2	TGCGCCAGCAGCTTTAGGGATAGCGGGGACCTCACAGATACGCAGTATTTT	CASSFRDSGDLTDTQYF
TRBV5-4	NA	TRBJ2-5	TRBD1	TGTGCCACCAGACAGGGATCCCAAGAGACCCAGTACTTC	CATRQGSQETQYF
TRBV2	NA	TRBJ2-5	NA	TGTGCCAGCAGGGAAGATTCCGGCCCCAGGGGTGGGACCCAGTACTTC	CASREDSGPRGGTQYF
TRBV5-1	NA	TRBJ2-7	TRBD1	TGCGCCAGCAGCTTGGGGGACAGGGGTCTCGAGCAGTACTTC	CASSLGDRGLEQYF
TRBV28	NA	TRBJ2-5	NA	TGTGCCAGCAGTTTTAATCGTAAGGAGGCCCAGTACTTC	CASSFNRKEAQYF
TRBV6-5	NA	TRBJ1-2	TRBD1	TGTGCCAGCAGTTTCCTGGACAGGGGTAACTATGGCTACACCTTC	CASSFLDRGNYGYTF
TRBV7-9	NA	TRBJ2-2	TRBD1	TGTGCCAGCAGCGTACAGGGGGCGACGGCCGGGGAGCTGTTTTTT	CASSVQGATAGELFF
TRBV4-2	NA	TRBJ2-3	TRBD2	TGTGCCAGCAGCCTGGGACTAGCGGTTTCAGCCTTAGATACGCAGTATTTT	CASSLGLAVSALDTQYF
TRBV19	once	TRBJ1-5	NA	TGTGCCAGTAGTATTTCGGGGAGGAATCAGCCCCAGCATTTT	CASSISGRNQPQHF